Included here is one TCR beta chain sequence, with context. Trimming took 1 base from V and 1 from J, leaving 11 bases between them. CDR3 length: 15 amino acids. Germline assignment: CDR1 SGHAT and CDR2 FQNNGV. Reverse transcription used roughly 0.5 to 1 ug RNA and random hexamers. TCRdb re-analysed the immunoSEQ multiplex PCR reads in MiXCR, keeping a single row per CDR3 protein. This sample yields roughly 120,000 distinct CDR3 sequences, of which just over 90% are seen a single time; less than 0.4% belongs to the top ten. The sample originates from a study of CD8 T cells in Susac syndrome. The sequencing sample was made of CD8+ T cells from PBMCs. The receptor's source is a human donor with multiple sclerosis. V and J are TRBV11-2 and TRBJ2-7; tentative D call: TRBD1 (7 bases). The CDR3 bases are TGTGCCAGCAGCTTAGCCAGGGGGGCATCCTACGAGCAGTACTTC. It codes for CASSLARGASYEQYF.